These 15 T cell receptor beta chains came from one sample sequenced in a study of radiation and T cells in renal cell carcinoma. Profiled with immunoSEQ multiplex PCR; TCRdb holds only in-frame clones, not every one. Among more than 95,000 clones listed, 81% were seen once. Time point: blood 2 weeks post-SBRT. Stated treatment: 15 Gy SBRT to primary tumor, nephrectomy 4 weeks later. The sequences come from blood, collected from a patient whose treatment included radiotherapy and nephrectomy. The source of these receptors is a man aged 45-60 years with renal cell carcinoma.

The rearrangement uses TRBV7-9 and TRBJ2-5; perhaps TRBD2 as D (5 bases). This CDR3 has 13 residues. V was shortened by 1 base and J by 5 bases, with 8 bases between the two germline ends. CDR1 and CDR2 from the germline V gene are SEHNR and FQNEAQ (reference sequence). The CDR3 region has the DNA TGTGCCAGCAGCTTAGAAGGGAGTGAGACCCAGTACTTC. It translates to CASSLEGSETQYF.

This clone was observed a few times. The chain carries TRBV28 and TRBJ1-1; maybe TRBD1 (5 bases). The ends were cut back, 8 bases at V and 1 base at J, with 5 bases in the middle. CDR3 length equals 11 residues. From germline, CDR1 is MDHEN and CDR2 SYDVKM. DNA of the CDR3: TGTGCCAGCCAGGGGAACACTGAAGCTTTCTTT. Translated: CASQGNTEAFF.

V and J are TRBV5-1 and TRBJ2-7; no reliable D call. Trimming pared 5 bases from V and 2 bases from J, leaving 11 bases between. The CDR3 consists of 13 residues. CDR1 and CDR2 from the germline V gene are SGHRS and YFSETQ. This CDR3 is CASRDGPTYEQYF. The CDR3 region has the DNA TGCGCCAGCAGGGACGGGCCTACCTACGAGCAGTACTTC.

The chain combines TRBV6-1 with TRBJ2-5, with TRBD1 as a possible D gene (5 bases). The V end was cut by 4 bases, the J end by 4 bases, with 13 bases between. The CDR3 has 14 amino acids. CDR1 is MNHNS, CDR2 SASEGT, per germline. For the CDR3, the DNA is TGTGCCAGCAGTGGGTCAGCTACAGGAGAGACCCAGTACTTC. Residues: CASSGSATGETQYF.

DNA of the CDR3: TGCGCCAGCAGCCAAGAATGGGGCTACAGGCCCCAGCATTTT. It is translated as CASSQEWGYRPQHF. The chain couples TRBV4-3 to TRBJ1-5, with D maybe TRBD1 (5 bases). The V end lost 0 bases, the J end lost 9 bases, and 12 bases lay between the germline ends. The CDR3 has 14 residues. Germline CDR1 is LGHNA and CDR2 is YSLEER.

This clone was seen only once. This chain connects TRBV29-1 to TRBJ2-7; D is unresolved. Trimming left V 4 bases short and J 0 bases short, with 13 bases between. CDR1 is SQVTM, CDR2 ANQGSEA, per germline. The CDR3 covers 14 residues. This CDR3 reads CSVAVAASSYEQYF. CDR3 coding DNA: TGCAGCGTTGCCGTGGCAGCAAGCTCCTACGAGCAGTACTTC.

The count of this clone is one. This rearrangement joins TRBV27 to TRBJ2-1; D is possibly TRBD1 (5 bases). The germline V gene encodes CDR1 MNHEY and CDR2 SMNVEV (reference sequence). V was trimmed by 4 bases and J by 4 bases, leaving 8 bases between them. The CDR3 spans 13 residues. As DNA, the CDR3 is TGTGCCAGCAGTTATGCAGGGTACAATGAGCAGTTCTTC. It yields the protein CASSYAGYNEQFF.

This rearrangement joins TRBV19 to TRBJ2-7; tentatively, D is TRBD1 (6 bases). Germline assignment: CDR1 LNHDA and CDR2 SQIVND (reference sequence). The CDR3 is made up of 12 amino acids. The V end was cut by 6 bases, the J end by 4 bases, with 10 bases between. In DNA form, the CDR3 reads TGTGCCAGTAGCCCAGGGGCGTACGAGCAGTACTTC. It translates to CASSPGAYEQYF. The whole variable domain, remainder taken from reference TRBV19 and TRBJ2-7, is DGGITQSPKYLFRKEGQNVTLSCEQNLNHDAMYWYRQDPGQGLRLIYYSQIVNDFQKGDIAEGYSVSREKKESFPLTVTSAQKNPTAFYLCASSPGAYEQYFGPGTRLTVT.

The chain recombines TRBV9 with TRBJ2-2; 7 bases match TRBD1. Trimming took 0 bases from V and 6 from J; bases not matched to a gene: 2. The CDR3 contains 14 residues. Per germline, CDR1 SGDLS and CDR2 YYNGEE. The CDR3: CASSVEGAAGELFF. In DNA, the CDR3 is TGTGCCAGCAGCGTAGAGGGGGCTGCCGGGGAGCTGTTTTTT.

The chain joins TRBV6-6 to TRBJ2-3; D is possibly TRBD2 (6 bases). CDR3 length: 16 amino acids. CDR1 and CDR2 from the germline V gene are MNHNY and SVGAGI (reference sequence). Trimming shortened V by 0 bases and J by 4 bases, and 14 bases separated the two germline ends. The CDR3 coding sequence is TGTGCCAGCAGTTACTCCCCAATCGGGGGATCAGATACGCAGTATTTT. It encodes CASSYSPIGGSDTQYF.

The rearrangement uses TRBV5-1 and TRBJ2-7, with 11 bases matching TRBD1. Germline V gene data show CDR1 as SGHRS and CDR2 as YFSETQ. V shed 5 bases, J shed 3 bases, and the junction held 10 bases outside the gene matches. The CDR3 consists of 16 residues. The CDR3: CASRRTGTGGYYEQYF. The CDR3 DNA follows: TGCGCCAGCAGACGCACCGGGACAGGGGGTTACTACGAGCAGTACTTC.

This clone showed up just a few times. The V call is TRBV28, the J call TRBJ2-1; 9 bases are shared with TRBD1. Germline loops: CDR1 MDHEN, CDR2 SYDVKM. V trimming: 6 bases; J trimming: 7 bases; junction bases outside the gene matches: 4. The CDR3 is made up of 13 amino acids. The CDR3 here is CASREQGANEQFF. The CDR3 DNA sequence: TGTGCCAGCAGAGAACAGGGGGCTAATGAGCAGTTCTTC.

This clone was picked up one time. The chain recombines TRBV7-2 with TRBJ1-3, with no clear D. Germline lookup yields CDR1 SGHTA and CDR2 FQGNSA. Deletions cut 5 bases from V and 3 bases from J, with 14 bases between. The CDR3 has 15 residues. For the CDR3, the DNA is TGTGCCAGCAGCGTTACATCCTGGATTGGAAACACCATATATTTT. Protein: CASSVTSWIGNTIYF.

V is TRBV11-2 and J is TRBJ2-7, with D unresolved. The ends were cut back, 8 bases at V and 2 bases at J, with 7 bases in the middle. In germline, CDR1 is SGHAT, CDR2 FQNNGV. The CDR3 is made up of 11 amino acids. CDR3 bases: TGTGCCAGCGGGGTAACCTACGAGCAGTACTTC. Amino acids: CASGVTYEQYF.

This clone was seen only a few times. This chain joins TRBV7-9 and TRBJ2-2; D gene uncertain. The CDR3 spans 11 residues. The germline gives CDR1 SEHNR, CDR2 FQNEAQ (reference sequence). The V end was cut by 5 bases, the J end by 5 bases, with 3 bases between. The CDR3 is CASSPTGELFF. Here the CDR3 DNA reads TGTGCCAGCAGCCCAACCGGGGAGCTGTTTTTT. Full variable domain (outside the CDR3, taken from reference TRBV7-9 and TRBJ2-2): DTGVSQNPRHKITKRGQNVTFRCDPISEHNRLYWYRQTLGQGPEFLTYFQNEAQLEKSRLLSDRFSAERPKGSFSTLEIQRTEQGDSAMYLCASSPTGELFFGEGSRLTVL.